The T cell receptor (beta chain) under discussion was sequenced for a study of T cells in Graves' hyperthyroidism and ophthalmopathy. Overall study findings and caveats: From stable hyperthyroidism, ophthalmopathy was separated by a 13 V-J model. Ophthalmopathy was identified by the model a median approximately six months ahead of onset.

The study defined stable Graves' hyperthyroidism as no ophthalmopathy progression within 18 months. Clinical symptoms, serum thyroxine, TRAb, thyroid ultrasound and orbital computed tomography informed diagnoses. This clonotype was observed at least ten times. Its cognate antigen is unknown. Amplification of TCR beta CDR3 regions was performed using RNA transcripts as template. The HTBI primer set was used in a first-round RT-PCR of the TCR CDR3. TCRdb passed the multiplex PCR reads through MiXCR, listing each CDR3 protein once. The sample shows 650,000 to 700,000 distinct CDR3 sequences, around a sixth of them seen only once. Sequencing was performed on blood. The origin of this receptor is a man between 50 and 59 years old with Graves' hyperthyroidism.

CDR3 amino acids: CASSERDRTYEQYF. CDR3 sequence (DNA): TGTGCCAGCAGCGAGCGGGACAGAACCTACGAGCAGTACTTC. V and J are TRBV11-1 and TRBJ2-7, with D tentatively TRBD1 or TRBD2 (7 bases each). V dropped 5 bases and J dropped 2 bases, with 13 bases sitting between them. Looked up from germline, CDR1 is SGHAT and CDR2 is FQDESV (reference sequence). The CDR3 is 14 amino acids.